The present entry profiles one TCR beta chain with its context. The source of the sample is a study of blood T cell repertoires in COVID-19. The germline CDR1 and CDR2 sequences are SGHRS and YFSETQ. Trimming at V came to 3 bases and at J to 1 base, leaving 3 bases not matched to a gene. This CDR3 has 14 residues. Per the original methods: Estimation of nucleated cell counts relied on the amplification of reference gene primers. TCRdb's copy holds only in-frame clones and misses some; the assay was immunoSEQ multiplex PCR. V, J and clone size are those of that table, while D and trimming were read from the DNA. The sample yields fewer than 200,000 clones, roughly 82% seen once.

Sequenced: peripheral blood. The chain couples TRBV5-1 to TRBJ2-5, with TRBD1 matching over 7 bases. The TCR sequence derives from an older woman with acute or convalescent COVID-19. The DNA for the CDR3 is TGCGCCAGCAGCTCCTACAGGGGCCAAGAGACCCAGTACTTC. Translated, it gives CASSSYRGQETQYF.